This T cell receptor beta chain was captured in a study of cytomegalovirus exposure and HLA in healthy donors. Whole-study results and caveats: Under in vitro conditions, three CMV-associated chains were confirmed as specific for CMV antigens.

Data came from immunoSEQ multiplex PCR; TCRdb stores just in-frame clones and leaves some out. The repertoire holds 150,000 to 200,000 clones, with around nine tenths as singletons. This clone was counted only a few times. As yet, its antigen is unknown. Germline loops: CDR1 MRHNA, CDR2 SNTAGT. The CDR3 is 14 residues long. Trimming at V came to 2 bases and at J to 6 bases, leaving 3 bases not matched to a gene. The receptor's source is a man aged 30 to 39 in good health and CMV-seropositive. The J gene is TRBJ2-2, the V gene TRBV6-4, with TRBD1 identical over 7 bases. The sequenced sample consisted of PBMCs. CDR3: CASSDGQGAGELFF. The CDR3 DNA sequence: TGTGCCAGCAGTGACGGCCAGGGGGCCGGGGAGCTGTTTTTT.